This TCR beta chain came from a study of untreated major depressive disorder. Note on this clone: As yet, its antigen is unknown.

CDR1 and CDR2 from the germline V gene are SGHDN and FVKESK. V was trimmed by 2 bases and J by 2 bases, leaving 13 bases between them. The CDR3 runs to 16 residues. Study outcomes and limitations: Findings may not generalize because the study sample was small.

Clones were read by immunoSEQ multiplex PCR, and TCRdb kept only the in-frame ones, dropping some. This table has 20,000 to 25,000 clones, roughly 90% appearing once. The rearrangement uses TRBV14 and TRBJ2-1, with D possibly being TRBD2 (6 bases). The sequenced material came from CD4+ T cells from PBMCs. The receptor comes from a woman in her thirties or forties in good health. CDR3 nucleotides: TGTGCCAGCAGCCAATCCTCTAGCGTTGCCTACAATGAGCAGTTCTTC. As protein: CASSQSSSVAYNEQFF. Full variable domain (outside the CDR3, taken from reference TRBV14 and TRBJ2-1): EAGVTQFPSHSVIEKGQTVTLRCDPISGHDNLYWYRRVMGKEIKFLLHFVKESKQDESGMPNNRFLAERTGGTYSTLKVQPAELEDSGVYFCASSQSSSVAYNEQFFGPGTRLTVL.